The rows below give T cell receptor beta chains drawn from one sample of a study of OX40 agonist ivuxolimab in advanced cancers. Measured with immunoSEQ multiplex PCR; TCRdb has only the in-frame clones, and not every one. The repertoire consists of fewer than 60,000 clones, with about 85% occurring once and the leading ten covering less than 0.85%. Here the sequenced sample was CD4+ or CD8+ T cells sorted from blood, taken in a trial of the OX40 agonist ivuxolimab. These receptors were taken from an adult with an advanced solid tumor such as melanoma, head and neck, liver or kidney cancer. Each CDR3 is given with its conserved first and last residue. The order of the fields is J gene, D gene, V gene, clone size, CDR3 protein, CDR3 DNA. A D gene is named only where the DNA matches it firmly. Not all rows give a size; the values are once, few, many and, for expanded clones, a class.

>TRBJ2-7|TRBD1|TRBV28|.
CASSSGTGNYEQYF
TGTGCCAGCAGTTCCGGGACAGGGAACTACGAGCAGTACTTC
>TRBJ2-6|.|TRBV16|.
CASSRTGAGANVLTF
TGTGCCAGCAGCCGAACCGGAGCTGGGGCCAACGTCCTGACTTTC
>TRBJ2-3|.|TRBV5-6|few
CASSSQGSTDTQYF
TGTGCCAGCAGCTCCCAGGGGAGCACAGATACGCAGTATTTT
>TRBJ2-7|.|TRBV11-2|.
CASSLEAHGPNSYEQYF
TGTGCCAGCAGCTTAGAGGCTCACGGACCGAACTCCTACGAGCAGTACTTC
>TRBJ1-5|TRBD1|TRBV30|.
CAWSWAGGRLYSNQPQHF
TGTGCCTGGAGTTGGGCAGGGGGCAGGTTGTATAGCAATCAGCCCCAGCATTTT
>TRBJ2-1|.|TRBV11-2|.
CASTTSGVGEQFF
TGTGCCAGCACCACCTCGGGGGTGGGTGAGCAGTTCTTC
>TRBJ2-3|.|TRBV12-5|.
CASGLQQIWGAPSAGDTQYF
TGTGCTAGTGGTCTCCAACAAATTTGGGGGGCCCCTAGCGCGGGAGATACGCAGTATTTT
>TRBJ2-1|TRBD2|TRBV12-5|.
CASGLGLTSAYNEQFF
TGTGCTAGTGGTTTGGGACTGACTAGCGCCTACAATGAGCAGTTCTTC
>TRBJ1-4|.|TRBV15|.
CATSRDDLAGALGKLFF
TGTGCCACCAGCAGAGATGACTTGGCAGGGGCCTTGGGGAAACTGTTTTTT
>TRBJ1-2|.|TRBV20-1|.
CSCHRGYGYTF
TGCAGTTGTCACCGGGGCTATGGCTACACCTTC
>TRBJ2-3|.|TRBV7-3|.
CASSLVLGGTDTQYF
TGTGCCAGCAGCTTAGTTTTAGGAGGCACAGATACGCAGTATTTT
>TRBJ2-6|TRBD2|TRBV7-6|.
CASAGVLEGANVLTF
TGTGCCAGCGCGGGAGTGTTAGAAGGGGCCAACGTCCTGACTTTC
>TRBJ2-1|.|TRBV27|.
CASGLSARPSGEQFF
TGTGCCAGCGGACTAAGCGCAAGACCTTCCGGTGAGCAGTTCTTC
>TRBJ1-4|.|TRBV10-2|.
CASSESEEKLFF
TGCGCCAGCAGTGAGTCGGAAGAAAAACTGTTTTTT
>TRBJ1-1|.|TRBV7-9|.
CASSPMTDGSVEAFF
TGTGCCAGCAGCCCGATGACAGATGGGTCAGTTGAAGCTTTCTTT
>TRBJ2-7|.|TRBV21-1|.
CASSKDGRGTYEQYF
TGTGCCAGCAGCAAAGACGGCAGGGGGACCTACGAGCAGTACTTC
>TRBJ2-1|.|TRBV2|few
CASFVRGGTEQFF
TGTGCCAGTTTTGTCCGGGGCGGGACGGAGCAGTTCTTC
>TRBJ2-3|.|TRBV7-7|once
CASSLLSGATDTQYF
TGTGCTAGCAGCTTATTATCAGGGGCCACAGATACGCAGTATTTT
>TRBJ2-7|TRBD2|TRBV6-5|.
CASTATSGSSYEQYF
TGTGCCAGCACCGCTACTAGCGGGAGCTCCTACGAGCAGTACTTC
>TRBJ1-4|.|TRBV9|.
CASSKDVSHEKLFF
TGTGCCAGCAGCAAAGACGTATCCCATGAAAAACTGTTTTTT
>TRBJ2-5|.|TRBV6-1|.
CASSPQRNQETQYF
TGTGCCAGCAGTCCTCAGCGGAACCAAGAGACCCAGTACTTC
>TRBJ2-3|TRBD2|TRBV7-2|.
CASSLGTSGLADTQYF
TGTGCCAGCAGCTTAGGGACTAGCGGGCTCGCGGATACGCAGTATTTT
>TRBJ1-2|.|TRBV9|.
CASSEREEVHARDRGYTF
TGTGCCAGCAGCGAGAGGGAAGAAGTACATGCGCGTGATCGGGGCTACACCTTC
>TRBJ2-1|.|TRBV9|once
CASSIRGEGEQFF
TGTGCCAGCAGCATCCGGGGTGAGGGTGAGCAGTTCTTC
>TRBJ1-5|.|TRBV15|.
CATSMRVGDQPQHF
TGTGCCACCAGCATGCGGGTAGGGGATCAGCCCCAGCATTTT
>TRBJ2-7|.|TRBV6-1|.
CASSEDEGRVTEQYF
TGTGCCAGCAGTGAAGACGAGGGCAGGGTGACCGAGCAGTACTTC
>TRBJ1-2|TRBD1|TRBV4-3|few
CASSQDLVGTGPTRGYTF
TGCGCCAGCAGCCAAGATCTAGTAGGGACAGGCCCGACAAGAGGCTACACCTTC
>TRBJ1-4|TRBD1|TRBV7-9|.
CASSLQGTEGKLFF
TGTGCCAGCAGCTTACAAGGGACAGAAGGAAAACTGTTTTTT
>TRBJ2-1|TRBD2|TRBV18|.
CASSPRSSGRVSYNEQFF
TGTGCCAGCTCACCACGGTCTAGCGGGAGGGTGTCCTACAATGAGCAGTTCTTC
>TRBJ1-5|.|TRBV27|.
CASWSIGQPQHF
TGTGCCAGCTGGTCCATAGGTCAGCCCCAGCATTTT
>TRBJ2-5|.|TRBV9|.
CASSVGVNDNQETQYF
TGTGCCAGCAGCGTCGGCGTGAATGATAATCAAGAGACCCAGTACTTC
>TRBJ2-1|TRBD2|TRBV19|.
CASTSRLADNEQFF
TGTGCCAGTACTTCTCGACTAGCCGACAATGAGCAGTTCTTC
>TRBJ1-2|.|TRBV25-1|.
CASSDDDGYYGYTF
TGTGCCAGCAGTGACGATGACGGATACTATGGCTACACCTTC
>TRBJ2-1|TRBD2|TRBV15|once
CATSRDSWTSGSRSYNEQFF
TGTGCCACCAGCAGAGATTCATGGACTAGCGGGAGTCGCTCCTACAATGAGCAGTTCTTC
>TRBJ2-1|.|TRBV7-2|.
CASSVSRNEQFF
TGTGCCAGCTCCGTAAGTAGGAATGAGCAGTTCTTC
>TRBJ1-4|TRBD1|TRBV5-4|.
CASSLAGTVSEKLFF
TGTGCCAGCAGCTTGGCCGGGACAGTGAGTGAAAAACTGTTTTTT
>TRBJ1-2|TRBD1|TRBV5-4|.
CASSSGQANYGYTF
TGTGCCAGCAGCTCGGGACAGGCTAACTATGGCTACACCTTC
>TRBJ1-2|TRBD1|TRBV6-1|.
CASSQEQGIYGYTF
TGTGCCAGCAGCCAGGAACAGGGGATCTATGGCTACACCTTC
>TRBJ2-7|TRBD1|TRBV10-3|.
CAISQGEASASYEQYF
TGTGCCATCTCACAGGGGGAGGCTAGCGCGTCCTACGAGCAGTACTTC
>TRBJ2-3|.|TRBV7-3|.
CASSSTSYWSDTQYF
TGTGCCAGCAGCTCGACTAGTTATTGGTCAGATACGCAGTATTTT
>TRBJ1-4|TRBD1|TRBV7-9|.
CASSLNRGNEKLFF
TGTGCCAGCAGCTTAAACAGGGGGAATGAAAAACTGTTTTTT
>TRBJ1-5|.|TRBV10-3|once
CAISEDTHQPQHF
TGTGCCATCAGTGAGGATACTCATCAGCCCCAGCATTTT
>TRBJ1-5|.|TRBV19|.
CASRFSGADQPQHF
TGTGCCAGTCGGTTCTCAGGGGCGGATCAGCCCCAGCATTTT
>TRBJ1-1|.|TRBV27|.
CASSSAGGTEAFF
TGTGCCAGCAGTTCGGCCGGGGGCACTGAAGCTTTCTTT
>TRBJ2-7|TRBD2|TRBV9|once
CASSAGLAGGIYEQYF
TGTGCCAGCAGCGCCGGACTAGCGGGAGGGATCTACGAGCAGTACTTC
>TRBJ2-1|TRBD2|TRBV14|.
CASSQVTGGLEQFF
TGTGCCAGCAGCCAAGTTACGGGAGGCCTTGAGCAGTTCTTC
>TRBJ2-4|TRBD1|TRBV6-5|once
CASRETGDGNIQYF
TGTGCCAGCAGGGAAACAGGGGATGGAAACATTCAGTACTTC